The 9 T cell receptor beta chains below were found in one sample sequenced in a study of T-cell memory formation after mild COVID-19. Using its own MiXCR run on the 5' RACE reads, TCRdb lists one record per CDR3 protein. This table holds under 200,000 distinct CDR3 sequences, roughly 31% found once. Sequences were obtained from PBMCs or a T cell subset sorted from them (not recorded which). All receptors derive from an adult woman who had mild COVID-19 (a few samples of this study predate the infection). Cell type and time point are not known.

V and J are TRBV5-1 and TRBJ1-5; the D is unclear. V lost 6 bases to trimming and J lost 2 bases, with 15 bases between them. From germline, CDR1 is SGHRS and CDR2 YFSETQ. This CDR3 has 15 amino acids. The CDR3 DNA is TGCGCCAGCAAAATTGGGGAGTCGGGCAATCAGCCCCAGCATTTT. Protein product: CASKIGESGNQPQHF.

The rearrangement joins TRBV4-3 to TRBJ1-2; a weak D match, TRBD1 (6 bases). This CDR3 comprises 13 residues. Trimming shortened V by 5 bases and J by 4 bases, and 11 bases separated the two germline ends. Per the germline V gene, CDR1 is LGHNA and CDR2 is YSLEER. In DNA, the CDR3 is TGCGCCAGCAGCGGGGGCAATATCTATGGCTACACCTTC. It encodes CASSGGNIYGYTF.

The rearrangement links TRBV20-1 to TRBJ2-1; the match to TRBD2 covers 13 bases. Per germline, CDR1 DFQATT and CDR2 SNEGSKA (reference sequence). V lost 6 bases, J lost 2 bases, and 13 bases stayed unmatched. The CDR3 length is 18 residues. Written as DNA, the CDR3 is TGCAGTGCCATCGACGCCGGGACTAGCGGGAAAACCTACAATGAGCAGTTCTTC. Protein product: CSAIDAGTSGKTYNEQFF.

This clonotype was seen a handful of times. The chain is built from TRBV4-1 and TRBJ1-2; 8 bases fit TRBD1. CDR1 and CDR2 (germline): MGHRA, YSYEKL. After removal of 0 bases from V and 3 bases from J, the junction contained 6 bases not matched to a gene. The CDR3 extends over 16 amino acids. The CDR3 nucleotides are TGCGCCAGCAGCCAAGATCTTAGCAGGGGGCACTATGGCTACACCTTC. Encoded protein: CASSQDLSRGHYGYTF.

The V and J genes are TRBV5-1 and TRBJ2-2, with unresolved D. The CDR3 covers 15 residues. V gave up 0 bases and J gave up 0 bases, with 6 bases separating them. CDR1 and CDR2 (germline): SGHRS, YFSETQ. CDR3 in amino acids: CASSLEGTNTGELFF. CDR3 nucleotides: TGCGCCAGCAGCTTGGAGGGAACGAACACCGGGGAGCTGTTTTTT.

There are a few counts of this clonotype. This chain connects TRBV18 to TRBJ2-7, with TRBD2 as a possible D gene (6 bases). Germline V gene data show CDR1 as KGHSH and CDR2 as LQKENI. The length of the CDR3 is 12 residues. V shed 3 bases and J shed 5 bases, with 8 bases lying between them. The CDR3 DNA reads TGTGCCAGCTCACCGGGGGGTGACGAGCAGTACTTC. Its translation: CASSPGGDEQYF.

This clonotype was picked up a small number of times. The chain carries TRBV7-9 and TRBJ1-2, with 7 bases aligning to TRBD1. Germline CDR1 reads SEHNR; CDR2 reads FQNEAQ (reference sequence). The V and J ends lost 3 bases and 8 bases, in that order; junction bases with no gene match: 3. The CDR3 is made up of 12 amino acids. The CDR3 loop is CASSLTGTGYTF. Written as DNA, the CDR3 is TGTGCCAGCAGCTTGACAGGGACGGGCTACACCTTC.

This chain joins TRBV6-5 and TRBJ2-5; 7 positions match TRBD2. This CDR3 region has 14 residues. Germline-derived CDR1 and CDR2 are MNHEY and SVGAGI. V gave up 4 bases and J gave up 5 bases; unmatched junction bases: 7. CDR3 nucleotide sequence: TGTGCCAGCAGTTCCACGGGAGGAGCTGAGACCCAGTACTTC. Its protein product is CASSSTGGAETQYF.

This chain joins TRBV12-5 and TRBJ1-3; D perhaps matches TRBD1 (6 bases). V shed 6 bases and J shed 0 bases, with 9 bases lying between them. CDR1 and CDR2 (germline): LGHNT, FRNRAP. The CDR3 has 14 residues. CDR3 region: CASGEGDSGNTIYF. CDR3 nucleotides: TGTGCTAGTGGGGAGGGGGACTCTGGAAACACCATATATTTT.